The 21 T cell receptor beta chains in this list originate from one sample, sequenced in a study of CD8 T cells in Susac syndrome. Reverse transcription of roughly 0.45 to 1 ug RNA used random hexamers. Via MiXCR, TCRdb re-called the immunoSEQ multiplex PCR reads, giving one row per CDR3 protein. The data show around 100,000 distinct CDR3 sequences, with 95% seen just once and 0.25% to 0.35% held by the top ten. Sequencing input: CD8+ T cells from PBMCs. These receptors originate from a human donor with Susac syndrome.

J is TRBJ1-2 and V is TRBV5-1; D might be TRBD1 (5 bases). Trimming took off 3 bases at V and 6 bases at J, with 12 bases between the two ends. CDR3 length: 13 residues. The germline V gene has CDR1 SGHRS and CDR2 YFSETQ. The CDR3 loop reads CASSSGRNDGYTF. In nucleotides, the CDR3 is TGCGCCAGCAGCTCGGGACGGAACGATGGCTACACCTTC.

The chain recombines TRBV7-3 with TRBJ2-1, with 11 bases matching TRBD2. CDR3 length: 16 residues. Germline assignment: CDR1 SGHTA and CDR2 FQGTGA. After removal of 4 bases from V and 4 bases from J, the junction contained 6 bases not matched to a gene. The CDR3 here is CASSSLAGGRYNEQFF. CDR3 nucleotide sequence: TGTGCCAGCAGCTCATTAGCGGGAGGGAGGTACAATGAGCAGTTCTTC.

CDR3 DNA sequence: TGCAGCGTTGGATGGAGGGGACTCAGCACAGATACGCAGTATTTT. It is translated as CSVGWRGLSTDTQYF. The rearrangement links TRBV29-1 to TRBJ2-3; a possible D gene is TRBD2 (6 bases). V was cut by 4 bases and J by 0 bases, with 14 bases left in between. The CDR3 has 15 amino acids. Germline loops: CDR1 SQVTM, CDR2 ANQGSEA.

This chain uses TRBV29-1 with TRBJ1-1; D not certain. This CDR3 spans 11 amino acids. The germline V gene encodes CDR1 SQVTM and CDR2 ANQGSEA. V was shortened by 2 bases and J by 8 bases, with 9 bases between the two germline ends. CDR3 DNA sequence: TGCAGCGTTGAATTGGGAGGCGAAGCTTTCTTT. Residues: CSVELGGEAFF.

This sequence joins TRBV3-1 and TRBJ2-5; D possibly matches TRBD1 or TRBD2 (5 bases each). CDR1 is LGHDT and CDR2 is YNNKEL in the germline V gene (reference sequence). The CDR3 is 15 amino acids. Trimming took off 3 bases at V and 2 bases at J, with 13 bases between the two ends. The CDR3 spells CASSHEGSQQETQYF. Here the CDR3 DNA reads TGTGCCAGCAGCCATGAGGGGAGTCAGCAAGAGACCCAGTACTTC.

The J gene is TRBJ2-7, the V gene TRBV7-2, with D possibly called TRBD1 or TRBD2 (5 bases each). V dropped 4 bases and J dropped 2 bases, with 12 bases sitting between them. Looked up from germline, CDR1 is SGHTA and CDR2 is FQGNSA. The CDR3 covers 14 residues. The CDR3 DNA follows: TGTGCCAGCAGCTACGGGACCCTCGCCTACGAGCAGTACTTC. As protein: CASSYGTLAYEQYF. Variable domain in full (rest from reference TRBV7-2 and TRBJ2-7): GAGVSQSPSNKVTEKGKDVELRCDPISGHTALYWYRQSLGQGLEFLIYFQGNSAPDKSGLPSDRFSAERTGGSVSTLTIQRTQQEDSAVYLCASSYGTLAYEQYFGPGTRLTVT.

The chain has TRBV6-6 and TRBJ1-6; 10 bases fit TRBD1. CDR1 and CDR2 (germline): MNHNY, SVGAGI (reference sequence). V shed 2 bases and J 7 bases; nucleotides not matched to a gene: 2. The length of the CDR3 is 15 residues. CDR3 nucleotides: TGTGCCAGCAGTTACCCGGGACAGGGGAATTCACCCCTCCACTTT. Translating gives CASSYPGQGNSPLHF.

This clonotype appeared a single time. The rearrangement uses TRBV20-1 and TRBJ1-2, with TRBD1 as a possible D gene (6 bases). With 6 bases removed from V and 3 bases from J, the gap between germline ends came to 14 bases. Germline V gene data show CDR1 as DFQATT and CDR2 as SNEGSKA (reference sequence). The CDR3 spans 13 residues. In DNA, the CDR3 is TGCAGTGCGCTGACAGGAGAACACTATGGCTACACCTTC. This codes for CSALTGEHYGYTF.

The chain links TRBV10-3 to TRBJ2-2; D is ambiguous. Trimming cost V 6 bases and J 7 bases, with 9 bases left between them. The CDR3 is 12 residues long. Per the germline V gene, CDR1 is ENHRY and CDR2 is SYGVKD. The CDR3 DNA is TGTGCCATCAGCACTCAAGACGGGGAGCTGTTTTTT. This translates into CAISTQDGELFF.

This clonotype was detected once. The chain couples TRBV29-1 to TRBJ2-7, with 12 positions matching TRBD2. CDR1 and CDR2 (germline): SQVTM, ANQGSEA. V shed 7 bases, J shed 4 bases, and the junction held 8 bases outside the gene matches. This CDR3 comprises 14 residues. The CDR3 loop reads CSAKTSGSFYEQYF. For the CDR3, the DNA is TGCAGCGCCAAGACTAGCGGGAGTTTTTACGAGCAGTACTTC.

This clonotype was counted a single time. V usage is TRBV15 and J usage is TRBJ2-7; D gene ambiguous. The CDR3 contains 15 residues. V lost 0 bases and J 2 bases, leaving 11 bases between the germline ends. CDR1 and CDR2 (germline): LNHNV, YYDKDF (reference sequence). The CDR3 region is CATSRDSAKAYEQYF. The CDR3 DNA sequence: TGTGCCACCAGCAGAGATTCGGCCAAGGCCTACGAGCAGTACTTC.

The rearrangement links TRBV18 to TRBJ1-1, with 10 bases matching TRBD1. This CDR3 spans 15 amino acids. The V gene's germline CDR1 is KGHSH and CDR2 LQKENI. Trimming cost V 3 bases and J 7 bases; bases outside gene matches: 8. The CDR3 region is CASSPRQGAADEAFF. CDR3 nucleotides: TGTGCCAGCTCACCTCGACAGGGGGCGGCGGATGAAGCTTTCTTT.

The J gene is TRBJ2-4, the V gene TRBV7-9; 9 bases are a match to TRBD1. V shed 4 bases and J 8 bases; nucleotides not matched to a gene: 6. This CDR3 comprises 14 residues. Germline V lookup: CDR1 SEHNR, CDR2 FQNEAQ (reference sequence). The CDR3 nucleotides are TGTGCCAGCAGCTCGGGACAGGGAACACACATTCAGTACTTC. This encodes CASSSGQGTHIQYF.

The CDR3 is CASSLLAGSSSYNEQFF. In DNA form, the CDR3 reads TGTGCCAGCAGCCTTCTAGCCGGGAGCAGCTCCTACAATGAGCAGTTCTTC. The gene calls are TRBV7-3 and TRBJ2-1; TRBD2 might be the D (6 bases). V was pared by 5 bases and J by 0 bases, with 17 bases between. CDR3 length: 17 residues. The germline gives CDR1 SGHTA, CDR2 FQGTGA.

This chain joins TRBV9 and TRBJ2-1, with D possibly matching TRBD1 (5 bases). The germline V and J ends were trimmed by 3 bases and 0 bases, with 10 bases remaining between them. The CDR3 consists of 15 residues. From germline, CDR1 is SGDLS and CDR2 YYNGEE. As DNA, the CDR3 is TGTGCCAGCAGCGAGGCGCAGGGCTCCTACAATGAGCAGTTCTTC. This codes for CASSEAQGSYNEQFF.

This clonotype was observed a single time. This sequence joins TRBV7-9 and TRBJ2-5, with 12 positions matching TRBD2. Germline-derived CDR1 and CDR2 are SEHNR and FQNEAQ (reference sequence). The CDR3 is 16 amino acids. The ends lost 6 bases at V and 2 bases at J; junction bases unmatched: 7. The CDR3 is CASSSTLAGGQETQYF. CDR3 bases: TGTGCCAGCAGTTCGACTCTAGCGGGGGGGCAAGAGACCCAGTACTTC.

The chain combines TRBV9 with TRBJ1-1; D gene unclear. In germline, CDR1 is SGDLS, CDR2 YYNGEE. The CDR3 covers 12 residues. V lost 3 bases to trimming and J lost 8 bases, with 11 bases between them. CDR3 region: CASSAGRSEAFF. DNA of the CDR3: TGTGCCAGCAGCGCGGGTCGCAGCGAAGCTTTCTTT.

The gene calls are TRBV12-5 and TRBJ2-3; TRBD1 is a possible D gene (5 bases). V lost 0 bases and J 4 bases, leaving 14 bases between the germline ends. Per germline, CDR1 LGHNT and CDR2 FRNRAP. The CDR3 contains 16 residues. The CDR3 loop is CASGLVLDKYSDTQYF. The CDR3 coding sequence is TGTGCTAGTGGTTTGGTACTGGACAAATATTCAGATACGCAGTATTTT.

V usage is TRBV13 and J usage is TRBJ2-7, with TRBD2 identical over 10 bases. The CDR3 totals 14 residues. The junction had 5 bases not matched to a gene; V was cut back by 4 bases and J by 5 bases. Germline V gives CDR1 PRHDT, CDR2 FYEKMQ (reference sequence). The DNA of the CDR3 is TGTGCCAGCAGCTCCCCTAGCGGGGGTGACGAGCAGTACTTC. Translated, it gives CASSSPSGGDEQYF.

J is TRBJ2-2 and V is TRBV3-1; perhaps TRBD2 as D (5 bases). Germline V lookup: CDR1 LGHDT, CDR2 YNNKEL (reference sequence). Trimming left V 3 bases short and J 0 bases short, with 8 bases between. This CDR3 has 15 residues. In DNA form, the CDR3 reads TGTGCCAGCAGCCACAGCGGCGCGAACACCGGGGAGCTGTTTTTT. Its protein product is CASSHSGANTGELFF.

This chain joins TRBV12-5 and TRBJ2-1; 7 nucleotides match TRBD2. The V segment lost 1 base and the J segment 6 bases; nucleotides outside the gene matches: 6. From germline, CDR1 is LGHNT and CDR2 FRNRAP. The CDR3 length is 15 residues. In DNA, the CDR3 is TGTGCTAGTGGTTTGGGGGAGGGCCTCGGCAATGAGCAGTTCTTC. Its translation: CASGLGEGLGNEQFF. The whole variable domain, filled in from reference TRBV12-5 and TRBJ2-1, reads DARVTQTPRHKVTEMGQEVTMRCQPILGHNTVFWYRQTMMQGLELLAYFRNRAPLDDSGMPKDRFSAEMPDATLATLKIQPSEPRDSAVYFCASGLGEGLGNEQFFGPGTRLTVL.